A selection of T cell receptor beta chains follows, all from one sample in a study of T cells in Graves' hyperthyroidism and ophthalmopathy. TCRdb passed the multiplex PCR reads through MiXCR, listing each CDR3 protein once. Of hundreds of thousands of distinct CDR3 sequences listed, more than 20% are singletons. The source material was blood. The source of these receptors is a man aged 45 to 65 with Graves' hyperthyroidism. The CDR3 runs from the conserved cysteine through the conserved F or W. A D gene is named only where the DNA matches it firmly. Clone size is shown for a subset of rows, as once, few, many or a class of expanded clone.

v_gene,d_gene,j_gene,abundance,CDR3nt,CDR3aa
TRBV24-1,TRBD2,TRBJ2-1,once,TGTGCCACCAGTGACCCGCTAGCGGGACGCGACAATGAGCAGTTCTTC,CATSDPLAGRDNEQFF
TRBV5-6,TRBD2,TRBJ2-7,many,TGTGCCAGCAGCTTGGAGCTAGCGGGATTGCACGAGCAGTACTTC,CASSLELAGLHEQYF
TRBV5-5,.,TRBJ2-4,.,TGTGCCAGCAGCTTGGGAATTGGGGGCCCTGGGAACATTCAGTACTTC,CASSLGIGGPGNIQYF
TRBV24-1,TRBD2,TRBJ2-5,.,TGTGCCACCAGTGACCCGAGCGGGAGGAGCCAAGAGACCCAGTACTTC,CATSDPSGRSQETQYF
TRBV12-5,.,TRBJ2-7,.,TGTGCTAGTGGTCCGGAGATCTCAACTAACGAGCAGTACTTC,CASGPEISTNEQYF
TRBV24-1,.,TRBJ2-7,.,TGTGCCACCAGTGATCAGGGGAACCTCTACGAGCAGTACTTC,CATSDQGNLYEQYF
TRBV6-2/TRBV6-3,TRBD2,TRBJ2-2,.,TGTGCCAGCAGTTCCCTAGCGGATACCGGGGAGCTGTTTTTT,CASSSLADTGELFF
TRBV18,TRBD1,TRBJ2-7,few,TGTGCCAGCTCAGTGACAGGGCTCGAGCAGTACTTC,CASSVTGLEQYF
TRBV9,.,TRBJ2-3,.,TGTGCCAGCAGCTCATCAGGGATGGCAGATACGCAGTATTTT,CASSSSGMADTQYF
TRBV30,.,TRBJ1-6,.,TGTGCCTGGACCGGGGGAAGCAATTCACCCCTCCACTTT,CAWTGGSNSPLHF
TRBV6-2/TRBV6-3,TRBD1,TRBJ2-2,few,TGTGCCAGCAGTTACCCAGGGGGCGCGGAGGGGGAGCTGTTTTTT,CASSYPGGAEGELFF
TRBV28,.,TRBJ2-1,.,TGTGCCAGCAGTTTGCTAGGACTATACAATGAGCAGTTCTTC,CASSLLGLYNEQFF
TRBV11-3,TRBD2,TRBJ2-7,many,TGTGCCAGCAGCGTTTCACTAGCGGGGTACGAGCAGTACTTC,CASSVSLAGYEQYF
TRBV20-1,TRBD2,TRBJ2-5,.,TGCAGTGCTAGTCAAGCGGGAGTTGTGGAGACCCAGTACTTC,CSASQAGVVETQYF
TRBV12-3/TRBV12-4,.,TRBJ2-6,.,TGTGCCAGCAGTTTAGTTTCCTCCTCTGGGGCCAACGTCCTGACTTTC,CASSLVSSSGANVLTF
TRBV3-1,.,TRBJ1-5,many,TGTGCCAGCAGCCCGACAACAGGATCCAATCAGCCCCAGCATTTT,CASSPTTGSNQPQHF
TRBV12-3/TRBV12-4,.,TRBJ2-5,many,TGTGCCAGCAGTTTAGATGGCAGAGTAGAGACCCAGTACTTC,CASSLDGRVETQYF
TRBV29-1,.,TRBJ1-1,.,TGCAGCGTTGGAACAGTTGTTGAAGCTTTCTTT,CSVGTVVEAFF
TRBV29-1,.,TRBJ1-1,.,TGCAGCGTTGAAGATCTGCGGGGAAACACTGAAGCTTTCTTT,CSVEDLRGNTEAFF
TRBV28,.,TRBJ1-4,few,TGTGCCAGCAGTGTCAATAGGGAAAAACTGTTTTTT,CASSVNREKLFF
TRBV19,TRBD2,TRBJ2-1,many,TGTGCCAGTAGTATCCCGGGACTAGCGGGAACTGAGCAGTTCTTC,CASSIPGLAGTEQFF
TRBV3-1,TRBD2,TRBJ2-7,many,TGTGCCAGCAGCCACACTAGCGGGAGAAGGAACGAGCAGTACTTC,CASSHTSGRRNEQYF
TRBV29-1,.,TRBJ1-1,many,TGCAGCGGGGCCACAGGCATGAACACTGAAGCTTTCTTT,CSGATGMNTEAFF
TRBV6-2/TRBV6-3,TRBD2,TRBJ2-3,.,TGTGCCAGCGTCTCACTAGCGAAGGCAGATACGCAGTATTTT,CASVSLAKADTQYF
TRBV7-8,.,TRBJ2-6,.,TGTGCCAGCAGCCCAGCATCTGGGGCCAACGTCCTGACTTTC,CASSPASGANVLTF
TRBV27,.,TRBJ2-4,few,TGTGCCAGCAGTGAAGACCTAGCCAAAAACATTCAGTACTTC,CASSEDLAKNIQYF
TRBV28,.,TRBJ2-3,many,TGTGCCAGCAGTTTGGAAGGCGGGTTAGATACGCAGTATTTT,CASSLEGGLDTQYF
TRBV2,TRBD2,TRBJ2-7,.,TGCGCCAGCAGCCAAGATTGGACTAGCGCGCGCCCCCCCTACGAGCAGTACTTC,CASSQDWTSARPPYEQYF
TRBV6-1,.,TRBJ2-7,few,TGTGCCAGCAGTGAAACCGCGGAGGGATACGAGCAGTACTTC,CASSETAEGYEQYF
TRBV9,.,TRBJ1-2,.,TGTGCCAGCAGCGATCCGGGACGTCTCTATGGCTACACCTTC,CASSDPGRLYGYTF
TRBV12-5,TRBD2,TRBJ2-5,few,TGTGCTAGTGGTTTGGGACTAGCGGGAGCTCGAGAGACCCAGTACTTC,CASGLGLAGARETQYF
TRBV10-3,TRBD1,TRBJ1-1,.,TGTGCCGTAAAATCCGACAGGGGCCAGAACACTGAAGCTTTCTTT,CAVKSDRGQNTEAFF
TRBV11-1,.,TRBJ2-3,.,TGTGCCAGCAGCGGCGAGCGCACAGATACGCAGTATTTT,CASSGERTDTQYF
TRBV6-1,TRBD1,TRBJ1-2,few,TGTGCCAGCAGCCTCCAAAGCGGGACAGTTTCCTATGGCTGCACCTTC,CASSLQSGTVSYGCTF
TRBV5-1,.,TRBJ2-2,.,TGCGCCAGCAGAGGCGGGGTCGTGTCGAGGGAGCTGTTTTTT,CASRGGVVSRELFF
TRBV7-9,.,TRBJ2-7,.,TGCGCCAGCAGCTCGAGTGAGGGGGTGAGGGTCGAGCAGTACTTC,CASSSSEGVRVEQYF
TRBV4-2,.,TRBJ2-2,.,TGTGCCAGCAGCCAAGAAACCGGGACTCACACCGGGGAGCTGTTTTTT,CASSQETGTHTGELFF
TRBV18,.,TRBJ1-1,.,TGTGCCAGCTCACCCACCCAATCCAGCAACACTGAAGCTTTCTTT,CASSPTQSSNTEAFF
TRBV11-2,.,TRBJ2-5,many,TGTGCCAGCAGCTTCTACAGGGTTGGGGAGACCCAGTACTTC,CASSFYRVGETQYF
TRBV5-6,TRBD2,TRBJ2-1,few,TGTGCCAGCAGCCTAACTTGGACTAGCGGCCACATTGAGCAGTTCTTC,CASSLTWTSGHIEQFF
TRBV13,.,TRBJ2-7,few,TGTGCCAGCAGCTTAGTGGCCTCCTACGAGCAGTACTTC,CASSLVASYEQYF
TRBV27,TRBD1,TRBJ1-1,.,TGTGCCAGCAGTTACCCAATGACAGGGTCCATGAACACTGAAGCTTTCTTT,CASSYPMTGSMNTEAFF
TRBV3-1,TRBD1,TRBJ2-7,.,TGTGCCAGCAGCCAATCGACAGGGACCCTCTACGAGCAGTACTTC,CASSQSTGTLYEQYF
TRBV6-1,.,TRBJ2-7,few,TGTGCCAGCAAACTCTACGAGCAGTACTTC,CASKLYEQYF
TRBV13,.,TRBJ2-5,.,TGTGCCAGCAGCTCCGTAAACGGGGAGACCCAGTACTTC,CASSSVNGETQYF
TRBV11-2,TRBD1,TRBJ1-1,few,TGTGCCATACAGGGGGTGAACACTGAAGCTTTCTTT,CAIQGVNTEAFF
TRBV28,.,TRBJ2-7,many,TGTGCCAGCAGTTTATCCCCGTCAGGGCAATACGAGCAGTACTTC,CASSLSPSGQYEQYF
TRBV20-1,TRBD2,TRBJ2-5,.,TGCAGTGCTAGAGATGCCAGCGGGAGCGGGGAGACCCAGTACTTC,CSARDASGSGETQYF